The next 25 T cell receptor beta chains were all read from a single sample in a study of blood T cell repertoires in COVID-19 (dated by TCRdb to 2020 to 2021). The library came from the immunoSEQ multiplex PCR assay. In its TCRdb copy, this immuneACCESS table keeps in-frame sequences only and misses some clones. Where compared with another copy, unresolved V genes explain less than half of these, and the others have no known cause. The sample records 40,000 to 55,000 clones, approximately 89% of which are singletons. The ten most abundant clones make up 28% of the sample. Sample: peripheral blood. The receptor source for this set is a woman of 80 years or more with acute or convalescent COVID-19.

The chain carries TRBV6-5 and TRBJ2-1, with 9 bases that match TRBD2. Germline V lookup: CDR1 MNHEY, CDR2 SVGAGI. Losses at the gene ends were 6 bases for V and 2 bases for J; bases not matched to a gene: 5. This CDR3 region has 15 residues. The CDR3 nucleotides are TGTGCCAGCAGGTCTAGCGGGGCTCCCTACAATGAGCAGTTCTTC. This translates into CASRSSGAPYNEQFF.

V and J are TRBV3-1 (or the pseudogene TRBV3-2) and TRBJ1-5; no reliable D call. The germline V gene encodes CDR1 LGHDT and CDR2 YNNKEL (reference sequence). This CDR3 region has 13 residues. Trimming removed 1 base from V and 6 bases from J, with 7 bases in between. The CDR3 region has the DNA TGTGCCAGCAGCCAAGGGCTCCCTCAGCCCCAGCATTTT. Translating it yields CASSQGLPQPQHF.

The V and J genes are TRBV27 and TRBJ2-5; D is possibly TRBD2 (5 bases). The CDR3 is 14 residues long. Per germline, CDR1 MNHEY and CDR2 SMNVEV (reference sequence). Trimming removed 2 bases from V and 4 bases from J, with 11 bases in between. CDR3 coding DNA: TGTGCCAGCAGTTTAAGTCGGGGTAGAGAGACCCAGTACTTC. Protein product: CASSLSRGRETQYF.

The chain couples TRBV2 to TRBJ1-5, with 10 bases aligning to TRBD1. The CDR3 contains 15 residues. The V and J ends lost 4 bases and 5 bases, in that order; junction bases with no gene match: 5. The germline V gene has CDR1 SNHLY and CDR2 FYNNEI. In nucleotides, the CDR3 is TGTGCCAGCAGTGGGGACAGGGGAGCATATCAGCCCCAGCATTTT. Residues: CASSGDRGAYQPQHF.

V gene TRBV5-4 combines with J gene TRBJ2-1, with 11 bases identical to TRBD2. The CDR3 loop spans 14 amino acids. V was clipped by 5 bases and J by 12 bases; unmatched bases: 10. Germline CDR1 SGHNT, CDR2 YYREEE (reference sequence). In DNA, the CDR3 is TGTGCCAGCAGAACCGGGACTAGCGGATCTTGGCAGTTCTTC. The encoded protein is CASRTGTSGSWQFF.

The genes are TRBV3-1 (or the pseudogene TRBV3-2) and TRBJ2-1; 7 nucleotides match TRBD2. Unmatched junction bases numbered 7, after V lost 2 bases and J lost 9 bases. CDR1 LGHDT and CDR2 YNNKEL come from the germline V gene (reference sequence). The CDR3 sequence is 14 residues long. The CDR3 nucleotides read TGTGCCAGCAGCCAACCCGGACTAGACGGTGAGCAGTTCTTC. Amino acid sequence: CASSQPGLDGEQFF.

V usage is TRBV19 and J usage is TRBJ2-5, with 8 nucleotides matching TRBD2. CDR1 is LNHDA and CDR2 is SQIVND in the germline V gene (reference sequence). With V trimmed by 9 bases and J by 2 bases, 5 bases remained unmatched. CDR3 size: 13 residues. CDR3 loop: CASAIAGQETQYF. CDR3 bases: TGTGCCAGCGCAATAGCGGGGCAAGAGACCCAGTACTTC.

The V and J genes are TRBV4-2 and TRBJ2-1, with D perhaps matching TRBD2 (6 bases). This CDR3 spans 15 amino acids. Germline CDR1 LGHNA, CDR2 YNFKEQ. V lost 1 base and J lost 6, with 13 bases in between. CDR3 loop: CASSQVRGGFNEQFF. CDR3 in DNA: TGTGCCAGCAGCCAAGTGCGGGGCGGTTTCAATGAGCAGTTCTTC.

This clone was recorded once. The J gene is TRBJ2-1, the V gene TRBV29-1, with 11 bases aligning to TRBD2. The CDR3 sequence is 15 residues long. Germline CDR1 SQVTM, CDR2 ANQGSEA. J gave up 6 bases and V 1 base, and 5 bases lay outside the gene matches. This CDR3 is CSVEAGGTSGNEQFF. Here the CDR3 DNA reads TGCAGCGTTGAAGCGGGGGGGACTAGCGGCAATGAGCAGTTCTTC.

This clone was seen just once. The V and J genes are TRBV19 and TRBJ1-2; a possible D gene is TRBD1 (6 bases). Germline V gene sequence: CDR1 LNHDA, CDR2 SQIVND (reference sequence). This CDR3 has 15 residues. V was pared by 6 bases and J by 5 bases, with 19 bases between. CDR3 region: CASSITDGTTYGYTF. Here the CDR3 DNA reads TGTGCCAGTAGCATAACCGACGGGACAACGTATGGCTACACCTTC. The variable domain in full, completed from reference TRBV19 and TRBJ1-2, reads DGGITQSPKYLFRKEGQNVTLSCEQNLNHDAMYWYRQDPGQGLRLIYYSQIVNDFQKGDIAEGYSVSREKKESFPLTVTSAQKNPTAFYLCASSITDGTTYGYTFGSGTRLTVV.

The chain has TRBV5-8 and TRBJ2-6; 7 nucleotides align to TRBD1. V lost 0 bases, J lost 1 base, and 7 bases stayed unmatched. The germline gives CDR1 SGHTS, CDR2 YDEGEE. CDR3 size: 18 residues. The CDR3 DNA follows: TGTGCCAGCAGCTTGGGACAGGGTACTAGATCTGGGGCCAACGTCCTGACTTTC. This sequence encodes CASSLGQGTRSGANVLTF.

The V and J genes are TRBV22-1 and TRBJ2-5; whether TRBD2, the table's D call, matches the DNA was not checked. TRBV22-1 is a pseudogene segment. The CDR3 consists of 17 residues. This CDR3 is CPGNDVGLGRERETQYF. The CDR3 DNA sequence: TGTCCTGGGAACGACGTGGGACTGGGTAGGGAGAGAGAGACCCAGTACTTC.

This sequence joins TRBV28 and TRBJ2-3, with D unresolved. The CDR3 totals 15 residues. CDR1 and CDR2 from the germline V gene are MDHEN and SYDVKM. Between the trimmed V and J ends, which lost 2 bases and 1 base, there was a span of 10 bases. CDR3 sequence: CASSLTFPGTDTQYF. CDR3 nucleotide sequence: TGTGCCAGCAGTTTAACTTTCCCTGGCACAGATACGCAGTATTTT.

The chain is built from TRBV4-1 and TRBJ2-1; weak D call: TRBD1 (5 bases). Trimming left V 0 bases short and J 3 bases short, with 15 bases between. This CDR3 comprises 17 residues. Per the germline V gene, CDR1 is MGHRA and CDR2 is YSYEKL. CDR3 loop: CASSQDLSRVDYNEQFF. Written as DNA, the CDR3 is TGCGCCAGCAGCCAAGATTTAAGCAGGGTGGACTACAATGAGCAGTTCTTC.

The chain uses TRBV11-2 and TRBJ2-3, with 10 nucleotides matching TRBD2. Trimming cost V 1 base and J 6 bases; bases outside gene matches: 4. The CDR3 is made up of 15 amino acids. Germline loops: CDR1 SGHAT, CDR2 FQNNGV. For the CDR3, the DNA is TGTGCCAGCAGCTTAGTAGCGGGGGGCCCCGATACGCAGTATTTT. Its protein product is CASSLVAGGPDTQYF.

The V and J genes are TRBV5-4 and TRBJ2-3, with 11 nucleotides matching TRBD1. This CDR3 has 15 amino acids. CDR1 and CDR2 (germline): SGHNT, YYREEE (reference sequence). The V segment lost 6 bases and the J segment 4 bases; nucleotides outside the gene matches: 7. The CDR3 loop reads CASTLDRGQADTQYF. In DNA form, the CDR3 reads TGTGCCAGCACCCTGGACAGGGGGCAGGCAGATACGCAGTATTTT.

The chain carries TRBV7-9 and TRBJ2-7; weak D call: TRBD2 (5 bases). Germline V gene data show CDR1 as SEHNR and CDR2 as FQNEAQ (reference sequence). The CDR3 runs to 14 residues. Deletions cut 5 bases from V and 6 bases from J, with 17 bases between. CDR3 nucleotides: TGTGCCAGCAGCGACCCCTGGGAGAAGGCCGAGCAGTACTTC. Its protein is CASSDPWEKAEQYF. Full variable domain (outside the CDR3, taken from reference TRBV7-9 and TRBJ2-7): DTGVSQNPRHKITKRGQNVTFRCDPISEHNRLYWYRQTLGQGPEFLTYFQNEAQLEKSRLLSDRFSAERPKGSFSTLEIQRTEQGDSAMYLCASSDPWEKAEQYFGPGTRLTVT.

The chain has TRBV2 and TRBJ2-1, with D perhaps TRBD2 (5 bases). The ends were cut back, 11 bases at V and 1 base at J, with 12 bases in the middle. CDR1 and CDR2 from the germline V gene are SNHLY and FYNNEI. CDR3 length equals 13 residues. Here the CDR3 reads CAPRTDSYNEQFF. The CDR3 bases are TGTGCCCCCCGGACTGATTCCTACAATGAGCAGTTCTTC.

The V gene is TRBV3-1 (or the pseudogene TRBV3-2), the J gene TRBJ1-4, with unresolved D. Per germline, CDR1 LGHDT and CDR2 YNNKEL (reference sequence). The CDR3 consists of 14 residues. The V end was cut by 3 bases, the J end by 0 bases, with 5 bases between. The CDR3 sequence is CASSQFTTNEKLFF. CDR3 nucleotide sequence: TGTGCCAGCAGCCAGTTCACAACTAATGAAAAACTGTTTTTT.

This chain joins TRBV2 and TRBJ1-1, with a weak D call TRBD1 (6 bases). Germline CDR1 and CDR2: SNHLY and FYNNEI. The V end was cut by 2 bases, the J end by 0 bases, with 10 bases between. CDR3 length equals 15 residues. The CDR3 reads CASSETGGLNTEAFF. In DNA form, the CDR3 reads TGTGCCAGCAGTGAAACGGGGGGCCTGAACACTGAAGCTTTCTTT.

A word on this clone: The junction shows a germline mismatch at one end, possibly a read error. This sequence joins TRBV11-3 and TRBJ1-1, with unresolved D. This CDR3 comprises 12 residues. Germline V gene sequence: CDR1 SGHNT, CDR2 YENEEA. The CDR3 bases are TGTGCCAGCAGCCAGGAGGGAGCCCCGAGCATCTTT. The encoded protein is CASSQEGAPSIF.

This chain links TRBV11-3 with TRBJ2-7; D possibly corresponds to TRBD1 (5 bases). Germline CDR1 reads SGHNT; CDR2 reads YENEEA. Trimming took 3 bases from V and 2 from J, leaving 8 bases between them. This CDR3 is built from 13 residues. CDR3 amino acids: CASSLQGPYEQYF. DNA for the CDR3: TGTGCCAGCAGCTTGCAGGGTCCCTACGAGCAGTACTTC.

This sequence joins TRBV4-1 and TRBJ2-2, with TRBD2 matching over 14 bases. V was clipped by 3 bases and J by 6 bases; unmatched bases: 18. CDR1 and CDR2 from the germline V gene are MGHRA and YSYEKL. The CDR3 is 21 amino acids. In DNA form, the CDR3 reads TGCGCCAGCAGCCAGCGACGATGGACTAGCGGGGGGTTACAGGGGCCCGGGGAGCTGTTTTTT. Its translation is CASSQRRWTSGGLQGPGELFF.

This chain uses TRBV6-1 with TRBJ1-2; the D is unclear. Germline V CDR1 and CDR2: MNHNS, SASEGT. Trimming took off 1 base at V and 6 bases at J, with 12 bases between the two ends. CDR3 length equals 14 residues. CDR3: CASSEVGSADGYTF. The CDR3 coding sequence is TGTGCCAGCAGTGAAGTAGGCAGCGCGGATGGCTACACCTTC.

This rearrangement joins TRBV19 to TRBJ1-2; D is perhaps TRBD1 (6 bases). This CDR3 has 16 amino acids. V gave up 5 bases and J gave up 0 bases, with 16 bases separating them. Germline V lookup: CDR1 LNHDA, CDR2 SQIVND (reference sequence). This CDR3 is CASSPARRGPNYGYTF. The CDR3, as DNA: TGTGCCAGTAGTCCCGCCCGCAGGGGACCTAACTATGGCTACACCTTC.